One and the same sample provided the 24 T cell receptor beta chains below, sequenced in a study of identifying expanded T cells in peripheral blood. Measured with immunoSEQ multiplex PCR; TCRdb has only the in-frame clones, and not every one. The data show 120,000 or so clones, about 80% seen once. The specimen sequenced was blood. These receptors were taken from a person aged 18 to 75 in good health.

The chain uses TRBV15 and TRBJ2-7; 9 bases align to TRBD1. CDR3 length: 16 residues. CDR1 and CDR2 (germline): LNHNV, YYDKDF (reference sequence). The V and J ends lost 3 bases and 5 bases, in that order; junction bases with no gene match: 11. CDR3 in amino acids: CATSRYAGTGYHEQYF. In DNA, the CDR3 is TGTGCCACCAGCAGGTACGCCGGGACAGGGTACCACGAGCAGTACTTC.

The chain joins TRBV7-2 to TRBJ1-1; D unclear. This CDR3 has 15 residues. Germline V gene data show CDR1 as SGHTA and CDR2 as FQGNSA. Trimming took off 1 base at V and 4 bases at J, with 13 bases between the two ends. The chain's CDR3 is CASSLDQAKGTEAFF. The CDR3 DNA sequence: TGTGCCAGCAGCTTAGATCAGGCAAAGGGCACTGAAGCTTTCTTT. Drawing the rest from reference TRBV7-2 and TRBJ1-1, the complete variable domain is GAGVSQSPSNKVTEKGKDVELRCDPISGHTALYWYRQSLGQGLEFLIYFQGNSAPDKSGLPSDRFSAERTGGSVSTLTIQRTQQEDSAVYLCASSLDQAKGTEAFFGQGTRLTVV.

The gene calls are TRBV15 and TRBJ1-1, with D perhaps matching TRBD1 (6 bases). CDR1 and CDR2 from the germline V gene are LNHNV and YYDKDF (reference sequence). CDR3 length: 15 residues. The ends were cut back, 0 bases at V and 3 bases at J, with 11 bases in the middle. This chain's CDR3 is CATSRDLYRDTEAFF. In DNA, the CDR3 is TGTGCCACCAGCAGAGATCTTTACAGGGACACTGAAGCTTTCTTT. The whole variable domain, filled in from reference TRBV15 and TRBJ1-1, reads DAMVIQNPRYQVTQFGKPVTLSCSQTLNHNVMYWYQQKSSQAPKLLFHYYDKDFNNEADTPDNFQSRRPNTSFCFLDIRSPGLGDTAMYLCATSRDLYRDTEAFFGQGTRLTVV.

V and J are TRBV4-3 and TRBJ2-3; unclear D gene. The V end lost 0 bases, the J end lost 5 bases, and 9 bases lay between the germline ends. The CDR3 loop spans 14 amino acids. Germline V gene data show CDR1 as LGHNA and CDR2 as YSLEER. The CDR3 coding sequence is TGCGCCAGCAGCCAAGATCGATACGGAGATACGCAGTATTTT. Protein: CASSQDRYGDTQYF.

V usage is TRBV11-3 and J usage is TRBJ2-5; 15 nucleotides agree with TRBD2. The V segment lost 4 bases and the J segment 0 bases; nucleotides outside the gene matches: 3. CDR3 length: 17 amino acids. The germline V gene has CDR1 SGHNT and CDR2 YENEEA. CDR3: CASSYGLAGGNQETQYF. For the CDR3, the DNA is TGTGCCAGCAGCTATGGACTAGCGGGGGGGAACCAAGAGACCCAGTACTTC.

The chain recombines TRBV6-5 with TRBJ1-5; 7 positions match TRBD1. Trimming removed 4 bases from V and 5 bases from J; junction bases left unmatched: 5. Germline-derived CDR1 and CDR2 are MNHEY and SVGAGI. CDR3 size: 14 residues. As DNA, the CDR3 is TGTGCCAGCAGTTTTCGCAGGGGGGATCAGCCCCAGCATTTT. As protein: CASSFRRGDQPQHF.

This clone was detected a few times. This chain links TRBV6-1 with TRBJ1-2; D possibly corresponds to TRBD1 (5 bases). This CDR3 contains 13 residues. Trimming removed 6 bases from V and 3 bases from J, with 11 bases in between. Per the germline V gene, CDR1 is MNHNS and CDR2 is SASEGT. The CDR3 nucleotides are TGTGCCAGCAGGGCCGGGACGGACTATGGCTACACCTTC. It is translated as CASRAGTDYGYTF.

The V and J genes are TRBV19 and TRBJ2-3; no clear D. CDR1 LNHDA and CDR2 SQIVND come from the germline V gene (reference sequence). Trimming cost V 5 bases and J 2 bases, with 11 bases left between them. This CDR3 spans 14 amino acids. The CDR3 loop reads CASSPRSPTDTQYF. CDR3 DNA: TGTGCCAGTAGTCCCCGGAGTCCCACAGATACGCAGTATTTT.

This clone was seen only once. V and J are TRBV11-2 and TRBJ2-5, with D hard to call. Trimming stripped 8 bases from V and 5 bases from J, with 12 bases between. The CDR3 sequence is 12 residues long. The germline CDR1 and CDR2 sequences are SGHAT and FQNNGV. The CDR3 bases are TGTGCCAGCTCTTCACTCCGGGAGACCCAGTACTTC. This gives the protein CASSSLRETQYF.

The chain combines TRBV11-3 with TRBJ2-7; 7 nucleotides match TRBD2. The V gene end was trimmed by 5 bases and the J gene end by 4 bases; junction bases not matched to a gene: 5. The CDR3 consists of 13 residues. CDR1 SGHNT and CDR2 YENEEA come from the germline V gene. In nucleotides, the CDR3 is TGTGCCAGCAGCATAGCCGGGAGGTACGAGCAGTACTTC. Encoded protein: CASSIAGRYEQYF.

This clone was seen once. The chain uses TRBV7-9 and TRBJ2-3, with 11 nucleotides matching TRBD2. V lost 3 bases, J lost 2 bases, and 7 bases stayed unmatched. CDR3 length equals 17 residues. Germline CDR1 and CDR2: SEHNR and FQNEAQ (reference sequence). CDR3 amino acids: CASSLELLAGVTDTQYF. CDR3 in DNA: TGTGCCAGCAGCTTGGAACTACTAGCGGGGGTCACAGATACGCAGTATTTT.

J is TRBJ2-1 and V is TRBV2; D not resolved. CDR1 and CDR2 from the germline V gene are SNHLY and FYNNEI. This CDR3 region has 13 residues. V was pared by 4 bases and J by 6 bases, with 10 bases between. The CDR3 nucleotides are TGTGCCAGCAGTGTCGAGGTCGCCAATGAGCAGTTCTTC. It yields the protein CASSVEVANEQFF.

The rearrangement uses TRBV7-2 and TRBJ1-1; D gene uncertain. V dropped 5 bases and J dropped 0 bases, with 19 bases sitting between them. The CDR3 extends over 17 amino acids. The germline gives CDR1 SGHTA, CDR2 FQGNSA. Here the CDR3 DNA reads TGTGCCAGCAGCCAATCACCCAGGTGGGTGTTGAACACTGAAGCTTTCTTT. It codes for CASSQSPRWVLNTEAFF.

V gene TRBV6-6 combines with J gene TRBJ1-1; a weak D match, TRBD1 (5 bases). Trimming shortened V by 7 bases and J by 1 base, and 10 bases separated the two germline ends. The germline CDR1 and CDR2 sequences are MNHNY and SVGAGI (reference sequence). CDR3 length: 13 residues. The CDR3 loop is CASTVGENTEAFF. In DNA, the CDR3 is TGTGCCAGCACGGTGGGGGAGAACACTGAAGCTTTCTTT.

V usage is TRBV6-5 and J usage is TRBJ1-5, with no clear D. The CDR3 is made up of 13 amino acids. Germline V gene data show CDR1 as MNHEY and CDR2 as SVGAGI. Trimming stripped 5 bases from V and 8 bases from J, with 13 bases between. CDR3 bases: TGTGCCAGCAGTCCAACCCTGGTAGAGCCCCAGCATTTT. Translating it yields CASSPTLVEPQHF.

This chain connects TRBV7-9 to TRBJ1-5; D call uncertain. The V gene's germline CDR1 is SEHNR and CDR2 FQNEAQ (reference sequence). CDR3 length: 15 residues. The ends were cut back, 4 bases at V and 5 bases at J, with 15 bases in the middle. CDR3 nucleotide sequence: TGTGCCAGCAGCTCCAGAGGCTGGGGAGATCAGCCCCAGCATTTT. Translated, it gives CASSSRGWGDQPQHF.

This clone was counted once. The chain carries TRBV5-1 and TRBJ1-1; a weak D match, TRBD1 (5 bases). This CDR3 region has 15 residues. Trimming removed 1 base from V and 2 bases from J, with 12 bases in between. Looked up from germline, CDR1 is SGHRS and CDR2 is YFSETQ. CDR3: CASSLSGTENTEAFF. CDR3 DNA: TGCGCCAGCAGCTTGTCCGGGACGGAAAACACTGAAGCTTTCTTT.

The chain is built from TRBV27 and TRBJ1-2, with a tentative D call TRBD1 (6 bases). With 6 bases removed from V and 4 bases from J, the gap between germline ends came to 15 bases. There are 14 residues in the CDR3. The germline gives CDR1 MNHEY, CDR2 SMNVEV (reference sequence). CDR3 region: CASRTGGPGYGYTF. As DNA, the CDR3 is TGTGCCAGCAGGACAGGTGGCCCTGGCTATGGCTACACCTTC.

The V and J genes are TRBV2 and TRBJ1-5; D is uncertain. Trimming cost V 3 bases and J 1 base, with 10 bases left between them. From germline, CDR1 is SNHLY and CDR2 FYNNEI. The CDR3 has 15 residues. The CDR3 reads CASSDLGMSNQPQHF. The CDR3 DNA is TGTGCCAGCAGTGATCTGGGTATGAGCAATCAGCCCCAGCATTTT.

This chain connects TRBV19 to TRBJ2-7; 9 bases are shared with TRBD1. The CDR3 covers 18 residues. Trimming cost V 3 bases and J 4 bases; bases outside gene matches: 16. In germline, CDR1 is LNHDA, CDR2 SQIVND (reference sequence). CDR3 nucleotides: TGTGCCAGTAGTATCAATCTTCCGGGACAGGGTGGGGGATACGAGCAGTACTTC. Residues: CASSINLPGQGGGYEQYF.

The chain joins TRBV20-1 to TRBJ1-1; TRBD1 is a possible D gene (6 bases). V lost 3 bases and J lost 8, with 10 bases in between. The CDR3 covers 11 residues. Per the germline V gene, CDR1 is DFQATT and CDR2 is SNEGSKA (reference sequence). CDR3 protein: CSASKGEEAFF. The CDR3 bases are TGCAGTGCTAGTAAGGGGGAAGAAGCTTTCTTT.

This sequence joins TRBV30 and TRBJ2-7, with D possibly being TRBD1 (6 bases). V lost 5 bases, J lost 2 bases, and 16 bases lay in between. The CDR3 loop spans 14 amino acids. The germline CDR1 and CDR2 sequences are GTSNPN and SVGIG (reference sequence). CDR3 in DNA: TGTGCCTGGGGGGGTACAGGGAGTACCTACGAGCAGTACTTC. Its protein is CAWGGTGSTYEQYF.

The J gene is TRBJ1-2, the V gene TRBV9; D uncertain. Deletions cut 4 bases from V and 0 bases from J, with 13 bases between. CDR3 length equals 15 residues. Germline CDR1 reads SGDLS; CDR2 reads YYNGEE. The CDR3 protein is CASSHESLTNYGYTF. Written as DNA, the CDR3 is TGTGCCAGCAGCCACGAAAGCCTCACTAACTATGGCTACACCTTC.

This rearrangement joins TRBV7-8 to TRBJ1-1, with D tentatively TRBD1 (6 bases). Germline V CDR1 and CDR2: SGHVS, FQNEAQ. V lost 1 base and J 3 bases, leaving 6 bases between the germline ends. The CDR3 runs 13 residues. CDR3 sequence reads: CASSLGTDTEAFF. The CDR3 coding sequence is TGTGCCAGCAGCTTAGGGACAGACACTGAAGCTTTCTTT.